This T cell receptor beta chain came from a study of high-grade serous ovarian cancer treatment subgroups. Study-level points and caveats: Tumors within one patient showed repertoire similarity of 0.11 to 0.79. The analyses considered CDR3 and ignored CDR1 and CDR2. TCR clonal relatedness correlated positively with neoantigen level.

The germline CDR1 and CDR2 sequences are MGHRA and YSYEKL. The CDR3 has 15 residues. J gave up 7 bases and V 6 bases, and 9 bases lay outside the gene matches. Notes on this clone: Its specificity is unknown.

The tumor samples were collected prior to definitive surgery or chemotherapy. The protocol was immunoSEQ multiplex PCR, while the TCRdb copy is restricted to in-frame clones and leaves out a portion. This table holds 7,500 to 8,500 clones, 65% to 80% found once. This clonotype originated in a human donor with high-grade serous ovarian cancer. The sequenced sample consisted of tumor tissue. This chain links TRBV4-1 with TRBJ2-1, with 10 positions matching TRBD2. The CDR3: CASSRLAGVGNEQFF. CDR3 DNA: TGCGCCAGCAGTAGGCTAGCGGGAGTGGGAAATGAGCAGTTCTTC.